This is a list of T cell receptor beta chains from one sample in a study of shared clonotypes between healthy human individuals. TCRdb's copy holds only in-frame clones and misses some; the assay was immunoSEQ multiplex PCR. Among about half a million clones, about 72% were seen once, and the ten largest hold 12%. Specimen: PBMCs. The receptors stem from a woman in her forties in good health. Some clones in this sample may be carry-over from other donors' samples. Both conserved end residues are part of each CDR3. D genes are given only for firm matches. The listing skips clone size in some rows; elsewhere it reads once, few, many or a size class.

v_gene,abundance,d_gene,j_gene,len,CDR3aa,CDR3nt
TRBV5-1,once,TRBD1,TRBJ1-2,17,CASSLISRDRGTYGYTF,TGCGCCAGCAGCTTGATCTCACGGGACAGGGGAACCTATGGCTACACCTTC
TRBV28,.,TRBD1,TRBJ2-4,14,CASSSRTGGNIQYF,TGTGCCAGCAGTTCCAGGACAGGTGGAAACATTCAGTACTTC
TRBV4-3,few,.,TRBJ2-7,13,CASSQDLEDEQYF,TGCGCCAGCAGCCAAGATCTAGAGGACGAGCAGTACTTC
TRBV11-2,.,.,TRBJ1-1,13,CASSLDELRGAFF,TGTGCCAGCAGCTTAGACGAGTTAAGGGGAGCTTTCTTT
TRBV28,once,.,TRBJ1-6,14,CASSLEQNFLPLHF,TGTGCCAGCAGTTTGGAGCAGAACTTTTTACCCCTCCACTTT
TRBV27,few,.,TRBJ1-1,15,CASSSSRIMNTEAFF,TGTGCCAGCAGTTCAAGCAGGATAATGAACACTGAAGCTTTCTTT
TRBV2,.,.,TRBJ1-5,15,CASSPDGYSNQPQHF,TGTGCCAGCAGTCCGGACGGATATAGCAATCAGCCCCAGCATTTT
TRBV28,.,TRBD1,TRBJ1-4,14,CASRRTGFNEKLFF,TGTGCCAGCAGACGGACAGGCTTTAATGAAAAACTGTTTTTT
TRBV5-1,.,TRBD2,TRBJ2-1,18,CASSLKWGLAGENNEQFF,TGCGCCAGCAGCTTGAAGTGGGGACTAGCGGGAGAAAACAATGAGCAGTTCTTC
TRBV19,.,.,TRBJ1-3,15,CASSIRRVSGNTIYF,TGTGCCAGTAGTATCCGGAGGGTCTCTGGAAACACCATATATTTT
TRBV27,.,.,TRBJ1-1,14,CASSPPGLGTEAFF,TGTGCCAGCAGTCCCCCGGGACTCGGCACTGAAGCTTTCTTT
TRBV7-9,few,TRBD1,TRBJ1-5,13,CASSGQGDQPQHF,TGTGCCAGCAGCGGGCAGGGGGATCAGCCCCAGCATTTT
TRBV6-1,.,.,TRBJ2-6,14,CASKRESGANVLTF,TGTGCCAGCAAAAGGGAATCTGGGGCCAACGTCCTGACTTTC
TRBV11-2,few,TRBD2,TRBJ2-1,16,CASSFTGGEAYNEQFF,TGTGCCAGCAGCTTCACCGGGGGGGAGGCCTACAATGAGCAGTTCTTC
TRBV11-3,.,.,TRBJ2-3,14,CASSKTGLADTQYF,TGTGCCAGCAGCAAAACAGGGCTCGCAGATACGCAGTATTTT
TRBV5-1,once,.,TRBJ2-6,16,CASSSGGSSGANVLTF,TGCGCCAGCAGCTCCGGAGGGAGCTCTGGGGCCAACGTCCTGACTTTC
TRBV11-2,.,TRBD2,TRBJ2-3,16,CASSFTSGSSTDTQYF,TGTGCCAGCAGCTTTACTAGCGGATCTAGCACAGATACGCAGTATTTT
TRBV28,.,TRBD2,TRBJ2-5,14,CASSRTSGKETQYF,TGTGCCAGCAGCCGGACTAGCGGGAAAGAGACCCAGTACTTC
TRBV6-6,.,.,TRBJ2-4,13,CASSGGPKNIQYF,TGTGCCAGCTCTGGGGGGCCCAAAAACATTCAGTACTTC
TRBV29-1,.,.,TRBJ2-3,13,CSASGTSTDTQYF,TGCAGCGCATCCGGGACAAGCACAGATACGCAGTATTTT
TRBV7-2,once,.,TRBJ2-3,13,CASSLVVTDAQYF,TGTGCCAGCAGCTTAGTGGTCACAGATGCGCAGTATTTT
TRBV7-3,.,.,TRBJ2-5,13,CASSPDGQETQYF,TGTGCCAGCAGCCCCGATGGACAAGAGACCCAGTACTTC
TRBV7-2,.,TRBD2,TRBJ2-1,17,CASSPLFGRGGDNEQFF,TGTGCCAGCAGCCCCCTATTCGGGAGGGGAGGAGACAATGAGCAGTTCTTC
TRBV6-5,.,.,TRBJ1-2,14,CASRQSGADYGYTF,TGTGCCAGCAGGCAGTCGGGGGCGGACTATGGCTACACCTTC
TRBV2,.,TRBD1,TRBJ2-2,14,CASKPGQITGELFF,TGTGCCAGCAAACCGGGACAGATCACCGGGGAGCTGTTTTTT
TRBV13,.,TRBD2,TRBJ2-1,14,CASSLVAGGNEQFF,TGTGCCAGCAGCTTGGTGGCGGGGGGCAATGAGCAGTTCTTC
TRBV11-2,.,.,TRBJ1-4,12,CASTNPGEKLFF,TGTGCCAGCACGAATCCGGGGGAAAAACTGTTTTTT
TRBV4-1,.,.,TRBJ1-3,17,CASSQGPTRSSGNTIYF,TGCGCCAGCAGCCAAGGGCCCACACGGAGCTCTGGAAACACCATATATTTT
TRBV4-1,.,TRBD2,TRBJ2-2,17,CASSQDWVLAGGGELFF,TGCGCCAGCAGCCAAGATTGGGTACTAGCGGGAGGGGGGGAGCTGTTTTTT
TRBV6-4,.,TRBD2,TRBJ2-1,15,CASSTRTSGSDEQFF,TGTGCCAGCAGTACGCGGACTAGCGGGAGCGATGAGCAGTTCTTC